This TCR beta chain was identified during a study of vaccination and CD4 T cells after COVID-19 (dated by TCRdb to 2022 to 2024). For context, the study as a whole: SARS-CoV-2 positivity had been established in the convalescent patients by nasal swab PCR, and mild disease was recorded in roughly ten of these patients and severe disease in one. The time from the second vaccine dose to post-vaccine blood sampling had a median of 72 days and ranged from about 14 to 241 days. Post-COVID blood samples from convalescent patients were collected a median of roughly 100 days after diagnosis, with a range of 35 to 161 days. In the convalescent cohort there were six males and four females, among whom were two Hispanic individuals, seven Caucasians, two Asians and one multiracial person. In control cultures, a CEFX viral epitope pool was used as positive control, an HIV-1 Nef peptide pool was used as negative control, or no peptide was added. In over 8 COVID-19 convalescent patients and a handful of infection-naive healthy vaccine recipients, researchers compared the spike-specific CD4+ TCR repertoire from before mRNA vaccination with the repertoire from after. The cultures were stimulated with overlapping spike peptide pools from SARS-CoV-2 and from the common cold coronaviruses HCoV-NL63, HCoV-OC43 and HCoV-229E. Participants received two doses of either the Pfizer-BioNTech BNT162b2 vaccine (n=8) or the Moderna mRNA-1273 vaccine (n=2).

Findings and caveats that apply to the study as a whole: Of the vaccine-specific clones found in convalescent patients, nearly all (304 of 307) were mono-reactive for SARS-CoV-2 spike instead of being cross-reactive with common cold coronaviruses. Among the post-vaccine SARS-CoV-2-reactive clones in convalescent patients, a median about 86% showed up only after vaccination, which suggests vaccine-specific priming. The number of convalescent patients in the study was relatively small, and the study did not examine early timepoints following natural infection. The median count of SARS-CoV-2-reactive clonotypes went up from 20 to 25 after infection to a few dozen after vaccination, although the change was not significant.

Comment on this clonotype: Its antigen is still unknown. No clone much larger than this one lies a single base away; base qualities are absent.

Read against the paper, the sample's treatment or condition label means: roughly ten-day PBMC culture with coronavirus spike peptide pools or control peptides (ViraFEST assay). To expand antigen-specific T cells with peptide pools and then pick out the expanded clonotypes through TCR sequencing, the study relied on the ViraFEST assay. The convalescent patients' positive SARS-CoV-2 PCR tests were from March to December 2020, which was before the Alpha, Beta and Delta variants emerged in the United States. PBMCs were cultured at roughly 1.8 million per well in IMDM supplemented with 5% human AB serum and 9 to 10 IU/ml IL-2, with roughly 9.5 ug/ml peptide pools added. Half of the culture medium was replaced with fresh IL-2-containing medium on days 3 and 7. After around 11 days of culture, CD4+ T cells were isolated by negative selection using the EasySep CD4+ T cell isolation kit. PBMCs were separated from whole blood using Ficoll-Paque Plus gradient centrifugation and then either used fresh or cryopreserved at -140C. Culture conditions were generally each tested in triplicate wells.

Libraries came from PCR. DNA from cultured CD4+ T cells underwent TCR sequencing with the Oncomine TCR Beta short-read assay at the Johns Hopkins FTIC core. The QIAamp micro DNA kit was used to extract genomic DNA from the cultured CD4+ T cells. Oncomine TCR Beta libraries made from cultured CD4+ T cells were pooled using unique dual indexes and sequenced on an Illumina iSeq 100. The published analysis was carried out like this. Non-productive sequences were filtered out, and CDR3s that did not start with C, did not end with F or W, or were shorter than 7 amino acids were discarded. The MANAFEST web application was used to identify antigen-specific clonotypes by comparing peptide-stimulated wells against reference wells and other culture wells. Positive clones required FDR below 0.05, an odds ratio above 5, and productive frequency above 0.1% in at least two of three replicate wells. Clonotypes that were significantly expanded in both SARS-CoV-2 spike wells and at least one common cold coronavirus spike condition were defined as cross-reactive. Levenshtein distances (stringdist) and unrooted phylogenetic trees (ape) in R version 3.6.1 were used to assess CDR3 homology. Using fastp at Q25 and MiXCR, TCRdb reprocessed the public reads and kept productive beta chains. Under each unique CDR3 protein, matching rows form one entry showing the most common genes and DNA. These V and J calls are TCRdb output, not the study's own analysis. In this sample the table shows some 21,000 distinct CDR3 sequences, about half of which occur a single time. The top ten clones comprise about 8.4% of the sample.

V is pruned by 1 base and J by 3 bases, leaving 0 bases of the junction without a gene match. The CDR3 numbers 14 residues from cysteine through phenylalanine. The entry retains the CDR3 DNA only, 42 bases that are in frame from base 1. CDR1 and CDR2 are drawn from the germline V gene (reference sequence): DFQATT, SNEGSKA. This chain joins TRBV20-1 to TRBJ2-1, with 10 middle bases fitting TRBD2. The TCR was taken from a human donor who had recovered from COVID-19. Sequenced input: CD4+ T cells from blood, cultured in vitro. CDR3 loop: CSARGLAGYNEQFF. The sequenced DNA: TGCAGTGCTAGAGGACTAGCGGGCTACAATGAGCAGTTCTTC.